This T cell receptor (beta chain) comes out of a study of cytotoxic CD8 clonotypes in ibrutinib-treated CLL. Study context: Patients: around 11 relapsed/refractory, some 15 treatment-naive, 17 IGHV unmutated. Study findings and constraints: Clonality correlated strongly with circulating CD8+ T cells and exceeded age-matched healthy donors at baseline. A difference in sampling times existed between sustained-remission and progressing patients.

The assay was immunoSEQ multiplex PCR, and TCRdb's table has in-frame clones only and misses some. The sample shows roughly 180,000 clones, about four fifths of them seen only once. The CDR3 contains 14 residues. Germline values: CDR1 MRHNA, CDR2 SNTAGT. J lost 9 bases, V lost 6 bases, and 10 bases had no gene match. On this clone: The antigen remains undetermined.

The starting material was PBMCs, obtained after 24 months of ibrutinib treatment. The V gene is TRBV6-4, the J gene TRBJ2-1; 8 bases fit TRBD1. The sequence came from a human donor with chronic lymphocytic leukemia. CDR3 sequence: CASRDVDRASEQFF. DNA for the CDR3: TGTGCCAGCAGGGACGTGGACAGGGCTTCTGAGCAGTTCTTC.